The entry below gives a single TCR beta chain sequence along with its context. Its cognate antigen is unknown. The time point here: week 23, last vaccination. In every dose of vaccine, 300 ug of mutant IDH1 20-mer peptide was given alongside topical imiquimod. This sample is drawn from a study of a mutant IDH1 vaccine in newly diagnosed glioma. Study-level points and caveats: In 80% to 95% of patients, immune responses induced by the vaccine occurred.

TCRdb's table, derived via immunoSEQ multiplex PCR, lists solely in-frame clones and lacks some. The sample shows under 85,000 clones, around 85% of them seen only once. Here the sequenced sample was PBMCs, taken from a glioma patient whose treatment included an IDH1 peptide vaccine. The receptor comes from a woman between 45 and 60 years old with glioma.

The CDR3 nucleotides are TGTGCCAGCTCACCGGTAGCGGGAGCAACCGGCGAGCAGTACTTC. It encodes CASSPVAGATGEQYF. The gene calls are TRBV18 and TRBJ2-7; 9 positions match TRBD2. This CDR3 contains 15 residues. Germline CDR1 reads KGHSH; CDR2 reads LQKENI. The ends lost 3 bases at V and 6 bases at J; junction bases unmatched: 9. Complete variable domain (other parts from reference TRBV18 and TRBJ2-7): NAGVMQNPRHLVRRRGQEARLRCSPMKGHSHVYWYRQLPEEGLKFMVYLQKENIIDESGMPKERFSAEFPKEGPSILRIQQVVRGDSAAYFCASSPVAGATGEQYFGPGTRLTVT.